This T cell receptor beta chain was sequenced for a study of blood T cell repertoires in COVID-19. Study in general: The origin of the acute and convalescent COVID-19 samples was the United States, Italy and Spain. The cDNA or gDNA used as material had been derived from T cells, B-cell-depleted T cells, or PBMCs.

Germline V gene sequence: CDR1 SGHAT, CDR2 FQNNGV. There are 13 residues in the CDR3. Between the trimmed V and J ends, which lost 1 base and 8 bases, there was a span of 9 bases. In the authors' workflow: Quantification of nucleated cells was approximated via reference gene primer amplification. The table came from immunoSEQ multiplex PCR; TCRdb's copy has only in-frame clones and leaves some out. From that table come the V and J calls and clone size; the DNA was used to work out D and trimming. There are more than 200,000 clones in the sample; approximately 82% occur only once, and roughly 1.4% lies in the top ten.

The chain has TRBV11-2 and TRBJ2-1; the D gene is possibly TRBD1 (5 bases). This sequence originates from a woman between 35 and 50 years old who had recovered from COVID-19. Sequencing was carried out using peripheral blood. CDR3 DNA: TGTGCCAGCAGCTTAGGACAGTACTATGAGCAGTTCTTC. Residues: CASSLGQYYEQFF.